This T cell receptor beta chain was captured in a study of T cell repertoires in cytomegalovirus infection. Whole-study context: CMV epitopes in the study were HLA-C-restricted (recently identified) and HLA-B-restricted (well studied).

About this clonotype: Antigen unknown.

Germline CDR1 is SEHNR and CDR2 is FQNEAQ (reference sequence). Trimming removed 5 bases from V and 5 bases from J, with 21 bases in between. The CDR3 extends over 16 amino acids. TCRdb ran MiXCR on the reads and lists one entry per CDR3 protein. The data show about 830,000 distinct CDR3 sequences, over 25% seen once. The TCR originated in a human donor in good health (CMV status not recorded). Some clones in this sample may be carry-over from other donors' samples. The sample here was cultured CD8+ T cells from PBMCs, taken from culture after CMV antigen stimulation. The genes are TRBV7-9 and TRBJ2-5; possibly TRBD2 for D (7 bases). The CDR3 nucleotides read TGTGCCAGCAGCCCCGAAATCTCGGGGGGCGGCGAGACCCAGTACTTC. Translated, it gives CASSPEISGGGETQYF.